This is a list of T cell receptor beta chains from one sample in a study of blood T cells in healthy people across ages. TCRdb used MiXCR to reprocess the 5' RACE reads, holding one entry per CDR3 protein. The table records under 1,100,000 distinct CDR3 sequences, under 30% of them present only once. The same data also went into a second study, on T cells of mothers and their children.

Input material: blood. The receptors were sampled from a girl aged 2 to 10 in good health. Each CDR3 is given with its conserved first and last residue. Each record gives: clone size, V gene, CDR3 protein. Size is omitted from some rows. Given values are once, few, many or a class for expanded clones.

-,TRBV10-3,CAISEDLAGSYYEQYF
few,TRBV4-3,CASSQASGGAGDTQYF
-,TRBV20-1,CSARGYLGGETQYF
-,TRBV10-3,CAISVTSGETQYF
few,TRBV29-1,CSVLDRGYNEQFF
-,TRBV29-1,CSVDGRAESEQFF
-,TRBV29-1,CSVGGLPYEQYF
-,TRBV12-3/TRBV12-4,CASSLIANLAGENADTQYF
-,TRBV12-3/TRBV12-4,CASSPAEGALAETQYF
-,TRBV20-1,CSARAVRGLRAQHF
-,TRBV20-1,CSARRDRPTSGANVLTF